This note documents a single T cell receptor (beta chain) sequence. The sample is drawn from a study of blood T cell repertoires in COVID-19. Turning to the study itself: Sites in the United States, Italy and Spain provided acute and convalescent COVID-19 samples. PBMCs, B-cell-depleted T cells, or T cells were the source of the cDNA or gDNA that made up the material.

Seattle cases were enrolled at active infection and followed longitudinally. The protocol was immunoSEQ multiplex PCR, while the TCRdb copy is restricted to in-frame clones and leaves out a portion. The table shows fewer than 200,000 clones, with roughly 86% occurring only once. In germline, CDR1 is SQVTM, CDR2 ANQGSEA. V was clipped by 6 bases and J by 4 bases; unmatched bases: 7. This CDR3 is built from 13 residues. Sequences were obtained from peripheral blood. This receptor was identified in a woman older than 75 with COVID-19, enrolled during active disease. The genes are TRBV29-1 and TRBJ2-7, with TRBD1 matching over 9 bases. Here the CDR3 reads CSVRSDRGYEQYF. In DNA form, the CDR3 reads TGCAGCGTGAGATCCGACAGGGGGTACGAGCAGTACTTC.